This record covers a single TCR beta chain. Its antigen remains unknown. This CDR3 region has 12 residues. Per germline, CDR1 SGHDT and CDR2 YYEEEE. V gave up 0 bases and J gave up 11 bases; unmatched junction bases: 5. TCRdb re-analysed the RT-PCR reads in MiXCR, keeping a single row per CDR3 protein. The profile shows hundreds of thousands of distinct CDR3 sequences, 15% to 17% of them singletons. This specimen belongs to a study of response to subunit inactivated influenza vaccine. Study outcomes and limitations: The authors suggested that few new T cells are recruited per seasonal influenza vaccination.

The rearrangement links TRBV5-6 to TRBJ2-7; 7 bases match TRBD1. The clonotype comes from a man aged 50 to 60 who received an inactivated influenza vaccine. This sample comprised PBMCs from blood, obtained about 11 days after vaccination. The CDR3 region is CASSLGDRNKYF. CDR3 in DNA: TGTGCCAGCAGCTTGGGGGACAGAAACAAGTACTTC. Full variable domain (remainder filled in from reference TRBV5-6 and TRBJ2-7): DAGVTQSPTHLIKTRGQQVTLRCSPKSGHDTVSWYQQALGQGPQFIFQYYEEEERQRGNFPDRFSGHQFPNYSSELNVNALLLGDSALYLCASSLGDRNKYFGPGTRLTVT.